This T cell receptor (beta chain) was sequenced in a study of shared clonotypes between healthy human individuals. General study findings and limits: Some naive CD4 clonotypes, 5% to 5.5%, turned up in common across a handful of donors.

The sample holds one count of this clone. The antigen remains unidentified. Clones were sequenced by immunoSEQ multiplex PCR, and TCRdb holds only the in-frame ones, with some missing. The sample lists some 2.1 million clones; 85% to 95% were seen once. This CDR3 has 15 residues. V lost 4 bases to trimming and J lost 4 bases; unmatched junction nucleotides: 8. CDR1 is WNHNN, CDR2 SYGVQD, per germline (reference sequence). Material: naive CD4+ T cells sorted from blood. Specified subset: CD45RA+ positively selected. The chain couples TRBV10-1 to TRBJ2-5; TRBD1 aligns across 8 bases. This clonotype was sampled from a young man in good health. The CDR3 nucleotides are TGCGCCAGCAGTGTCGCTCAGGGGGCCGGAGAGACCCAGTACTTC. Translating it yields CASSVAQGAGETQYF.